A selection of T cell receptor beta chains follows, all from one sample in a study of blood T cell repertoires in COVID-19. Profiling relied on immunoSEQ multiplex PCR, and the TCRdb table lists in-frame clones only, not all of them. The sample holds roughly 200,000 clones; nearly 90% are singletons and the top ten take about 22%. Sequenced input: peripheral blood. The receptors stem from a man aged 55 to 70 with active or convalescent COVID-19. The CDR3 runs from the conserved cysteine through the conserved F or W. D genes are given only for firm matches. Size is omitted from some rows. Given values are once, few, many or a class for expanded clones.

abundance	d_gene	len	v_gene	j_gene	CDR3aa	CDR3nt
.	TRBD1	15	TRBV19	TRBJ2-7	CASSPRTGELDEQYF	TGTGCCAGTAGTCCCAGGACAGGGGAGCTTGACGAGCAGTACTTC
once	.	15	TRBV18	TRBJ2-3	CASSPLSQSTDTQYF	TGTGCCAGCTCACCGCTTAGCCAGAGCACAGATACGCAGTATTTT
.	.	14	TRBV9	TRBJ2-1	CASSVGGGYNEQFF	TGTGCCAGCAGCGTAGGAGGGGGCTACAATGAGCAGTTCTTC
.	.	18	TRBV19	TRBJ1-6	CASSIEGTLSSYNSPLHF	TGTGCCAGTAGTATCGAAGGGACACTGAGCTCCTATAATTCACCCCTCCACTTT
.	.	16	TRBV21-1	TRBJ1-2	CASSFIMGQGESGYTF	TGTGCCAGCAGCTTTATTATGGGACAGGGGGAATCTGGCTACACCTTC
.	TRBD1	15	TRBV2	TRBJ1-4	CASSSLSRGAEKLFF	TGTGCCAGCAGCTCCCTTAGCAGGGGGGCGGAAAAACTGTTTTTT
.	.	14	TRBV27	TRBJ2-2	CASSGGLGTGELFF	TGTGCCAGCTCCGGGGGGCTGGGCACCGGGGAGCTGTTTTTT
few	.	12	TRBV18	TRBJ1-2	CASSPTGSHHTF	TGTGCCAGCTCACCGACCGGGTCCCATCACACCTTC
.	.	15	TRBV5-4	TRBJ1-6	CASSLGHGGGSPLHF	TGTGCCAGCAGCTTAGGACATGGGGGCGGTTCACCCCTCCACTTT
.	.	13	TRBV5-1	TRBJ2-5	CASSLAGVGTQYF	TGCGCCAGCAGCTTAGCAGGGGTCGGGACCCAGTACTTC
.	.	14	TRBV6-4	TRBJ2-2	CASSEGAYTGELFF	TGTGCCAGCAGTGAAGGGGCCTACACCGGGGAGCTGTTTTTT
.	TRBD1	15	TRBV7-6	TRBJ1-2	CASSLQGAGFTGYTF	TGTGCCAGCAGCTTACAGGGGGCGGGTTTTACTGGCTACACCTTC
.	.	13	TRBV25-1	TRBJ1-2	CASSQGNDYGYTF	TGTGCCAGCAGCCAGGGGAACGACTATGGCTACACCTTC
.	.	13	TRBV27	TRBJ1-2	CASSLSPGASYTF	TGTGCCAGCAGTTTATCACCAGGGGCGAGCTACACCTTC
.	.	12	TRBV10-3	TRBJ1-5	CAISDAGQPQHF	TGTGCCATCAGTGACGCGGGGCAGCCCCAGCATTTT
.	TRBD1	11	TRBV20-1	TRBJ1-4	CSAGDRGKLFF	TGCAGTGCCGGGGACAGGGGGAAACTGTTTTTT
.	.	21	TRBV1	TRBJ2-1	CTSSLTQMGLAGGLSYNEQFF	TGCACCAGCAGCCTAACACAAATGGGACTAGCGGGGGGCCTTTCCTACAATGAGCAGTTCTTC
few	.	12	TRBV10-2	TRBJ2-7	CASSEQSYEQYF	TGCGCCAGCAGTGAGCAATCCTACGAGCAGTACTTC
.	TRBD1	12	TRBV15	TRBJ1-2	CAIWDRIYGYTF	TGTGCCATCTGGGACAGGATATATGGCTACACCTTC
.	.	16	TRBV9	TRBJ1-5	CASSVGAENSNQPQHF	TGTGCCAGCAGCGTAGGGGCTGAAAATAGCAATCAGCCCCAGCATTTT
.	.	17	TRBV19	TRBJ1-4	CASGLTGNMVTNEKLFF	TGTGCCAGTGGGTTGACAGGAAATATGGTAACTAATGAAAAACTGTTTTTT
.	.	14	TRBV6-1	TRBJ1-2	CASSDSGGPHGYTF	TGTGCCAGCAGTGATTCGGGGGGCCCCCATGGCTACACCTTC
.	TRBD2	14	TRBV14	TRBJ2-1	CASSRSGGDNEQFF	TGTGCCAGCAGTCGTAGCGGGGGTGATAATGAGCAGTTCTTC
.	.	14	TRBV6-1	TRBJ1-6	CASIERGWYSPLHF	TGTGCCAGCATAGAGAGGGGGTGGTATTCACCCCTCCACTTT
.	.	13	TRBV5-1	TRBJ1-2	CASSAPLVSGYTF	TGCGCCAGCAGTGCCCCACTGGTCTCTGGCTACACCTTC
.	TRBD1	13	TRBV14	TRBJ2-7	CASSPGTGYEQYF	TGTGCCAGCAGCCCCGGGACAGGGTACGAGCAGTACTTC
.	.	15	TRBV5-1	TRBJ2-1	CASSLRRVSYNEQFF	TGCGCCAGCAGCTTGCGCCGGGTCTCATACAATGAGCAGTTCTTC
once	TRBD1	16	TRBV5-1	TRBJ2-1	CASSTPDRSVDNEQFF	TGCGCCAGCAGCACCCCGGACAGGTCGGTAGACAATGAGCAGTTCTTC
.	TRBD1	13	TRBV18	TRBJ2-5	CASSGDRMETQYF	TGTGCCAGCTCAGGGGACAGGATGGAGACCCAGTACTTC
.	TRBD1	13	TRBV5-1	TRBJ1-1	CASSWGTGAEAFF	TGCGCCAGCAGCTGGGGGACAGGGGCTGAAGCTTTCTTT
.	.	14	TRBV6-5	TRBJ1-2	CASTAGASNYGYTF	TGTGCCAGCACCGCGGGGGCCTCTAACTATGGCTACACCTTC
.	TRBD1	13	TRBV11-3	TRBJ1-6	CASSPGGNSPLHF	TGTGCCAGCAGCCCAGGGGGCAATTCACCCCTCCACTTT
once	TRBD1	17	TRBV4-1	TRBJ2-1	CASSRILLGTGRGEQFF	TGCGCCAGCAGCCGCATATTGCTGGGGACAGGGAGGGGTGAGCAGTTCTTC
once	.	15	TRBV18	TRBJ1-5	CASSPASGRDQPQHF	TGTGCCAGCTCACCCGCCTCCGGGAGAGATCAGCCCCAGCATTTT
.	TRBD1	15	TRBV2	TRBJ1-6	CASSVGDRRNSPLHF	TGTGCCAGCAGTGTTGGGGACAGGAGGAATTCACCCCTCCACTTT
.	.	15	TRBV5-8	TRBJ1-5	CASSFMLGSNQPQHF	TGTGCCAGCAGCTTTATGCTGGGCAGCAATCAGCCCCAGCATTTT
.	.	16	TRBV18	TRBJ2-2	CASSPPGRSNTGELFF	TGTGCCAGCTCACCACCGGGCAGGTCCAACACCGGGGAGCTGTTTTTT
.	.	17	TRBV13	TRBJ1-5	CASSRSNTGRSNQPQHF	TGTGCCAGCAGCCGATCGAACACAGGGAGATCCAATCAGCCCCAGCATTTT
.	.	13	TRBV10-3	TRBJ1-5	CAISEFRDQPQHF	TGTGCCATCAGTGAGTTTAGAGATCAGCCCCAGCATTTT
.	.	16	TRBV9	TRBJ1-6	CASSVTSGVIGSPLHF	TGTGCCAGCAGCGTAACGTCGGGGGTAATCGGTTCACCCCTCCACTTT
.	TRBD1	15	TRBV5-1	TRBJ1-6	CASSQLTGGWSPLHF	TGCGCCAGCAGCCAACTGACAGGGGGTTGGTCACCCCTCCACTTT
.	TRBD1	16	TRBV3-1/TRBV3-2	TRBJ1-1	CASSPRDRGRNTEAFF	TGTGCCAGCAGCCCCCGGGACAGGGGGCGGAACACTGAAGCTTTCTTT
.	.	16	TRBV7-4	TRBJ1-5	CASSYRWTVAGQPQHF	TGTGCCAGCAGCTACCGCTGGACAGTGGCCGGTCAGCCCCAGCATTTT
once	.	13	TRBV2	TRBJ2-5	CASSVGVGETQYF	TGTGCCAGCAGTGTCGGGGTTGGGGAGACCCAGTACTTC
.	.	14	TRBV15	TRBJ1-2	CATSRDAHNYGYTF	TGTGCCACCAGCAGAGATGCACACAACTATGGCTACACCTTC
.	.	11	TRBV20-1	TRBJ1-1	CSASENTEAFF	TGCAGTGCTTCAGAGAACACTGAAGCTTTCTTT
.	TRBD2	14	TRBV6-5	TRBJ2-5	CASRYGGASETQYF	TGTGCCAGCAGATACGGGGGGGCTAGTGAGACCCAGTACTTC
.	TRBD2	13	TRBV2	TRBJ2-7	CAGTSGVFREQYF	TGTGCCGGGACTAGCGGGGTATTCCGCGAGCAGTACTTC
few	.	14	TRBV5-4	TRBJ1-2	CASRSQGLNYGYTF	TGTGCCAGCAGGTCGCAGGGCCTTAACTATGGCTACACCTTC
.	.	14	TRBV18	TRBJ2-1	CASSPPSRYNEQFF	TGTGCCAGCTCACCACCGAGTCGATACAATGAGCAGTTCTTC
.	.	13	TRBV10-2	TRBJ1-1	CASSSRTSTEAFF	TGCGCCAGCAGTTCTAGGACATCCACTGAAGCTTTCTTT